These T cell receptor beta chains were read from a single sample in a study of follicular helper T cells after annual influenza vaccination. This table comes from immunoSEQ multiplex PCR, and its TCRdb copy is limited to in-frame clones, with some not included. Of several thousand clones in the sample, 80% to 90% were seen once. The sample in question was CXCR5+ CD38- circulating T follicular helper cells from blood, obtained 7 days after influenza vaccination. Receptors originate from an adult who received the influenza vaccine. The CDR3 runs from the conserved cysteine through the conserved F or W. Each record gives: J gene, V gene, D gene, CDR3 length, clone size, CDR3 protein, CDR3 DNA. The D gene is left open where the match is weak. Clone size, where shown, is once, few, many, or a class for clones that have expanded.

j_call: TRBJ2-7
v_call: TRBV7-2
d_call: NA
cdr3_length: 16
clone_size: few
cdr3_aa: CASSLTPLGRSYEQYF
cdr3_nt: TGTGCCAGCAGCCTGACGCCTCTAGGGAGGTCCTACGAGCAGTACTTC

j_call: TRBJ2-1
v_call: TRBV18
d_call: TRBD2
cdr3_length: 17
clone_size: NA
cdr3_aa: CASSPVLAGAGGDEQFF
cdr3_nt: TGTGCCAGCTCACCGGTCCTAGCGGGAGCCGGGGGGGATGAGCAGTTCTTC

j_call: TRBJ2-3
v_call: TRBV5-1
d_call: TRBD2
cdr3_length: 16
clone_size: once
cdr3_aa: CASSLTSGSEADTQYF
cdr3_nt: TGCGCCAGCAGCTTGACTAGCGGGAGTGAGGCAGATACGCAGTATTTT

j_call: TRBJ2-1
v_call: TRBV25-1
d_call: TRBD2
cdr3_length: 14
clone_size: NA
cdr3_aa: CASSRAGGPGEQFF
cdr3_nt: TGTGCCAGCAGTAGAGCGGGAGGGCCCGGTGAGCAGTTCTTC

j_call: TRBJ2-1
v_call: TRBV5-1
d_call: NA
cdr3_length: 13
clone_size: NA
cdr3_aa: CASSSPQGLEQFF
cdr3_nt: TGCGCCAGCAGCTCGCCCCAGGGGCTCGAGCAGTTCTTC

j_call: TRBJ1-5
v_call: TRBV6-6
d_call: TRBD1
cdr3_length: 14
clone_size: NA
cdr3_aa: CASSTTGGRQPQHF
cdr3_nt: TGTGCCAGCAGTACTACAGGGGGCCGGCAGCCCCAGCATTTT

j_call: TRBJ1-2
v_call: TRBV4-2
d_call: NA
cdr3_length: 13
clone_size: NA
cdr3_aa: CASSQGSDYGYTF
cdr3_nt: TGTGCCAGCAGCCAAGGCTCAGACTATGGCTACACCTTC

j_call: TRBJ1-5
v_call: TRBV4-1
d_call: NA
cdr3_length: 14
clone_size: NA
cdr3_aa: CASSQDGRVQPQHF
cdr3_nt: TGCGCCAGCAGCCAAGATGGTAGGGTCCAGCCCCAGCATTTT

j_call: TRBJ2-2
v_call: TRBV7-8
d_call: TRBD1
cdr3_length: 16
clone_size: few
cdr3_aa: CASSVRTGGQTGELFF
cdr3_nt: TGTGCCAGCAGCGTAAGGACAGGGGGCCAAACCGGGGAGCTGTTTTTT

j_call: TRBJ1-1
v_call: TRBV9
d_call: TRBD1
cdr3_length: 16
clone_size: NA
cdr3_aa: CASSPRGTGADTEAFF
cdr3_nt: TGTGCCAGCAGCCCGAGGGGGACAGGGGCGGACACTGAAGCTTTCTTT

j_call: TRBJ2-1
v_call: TRBV5-1
d_call: NA
cdr3_length: 16
clone_size: once
cdr3_aa: CASSVQGSGEQNEQFF
cdr3_nt: TGCGCCAGCAGCGTTCAGGGGTCTGGTGAACAGAATGAGCAGTTCTTC

j_call: TRBJ2-7
v_call: TRBV18
d_call: TRBD2
cdr3_length: 14
clone_size: few
cdr3_aa: CASSPGTSHHEQYF
cdr3_nt: TGTGCCAGCTCACCCGGGACTAGTCACCACGAGCAGTACTTC

j_call: TRBJ1-6
v_call: TRBV10-3
d_call: NA
cdr3_length: 14
clone_size: few
cdr3_aa: CAISDGGQNSPLHF
cdr3_nt: TGTGCCATCAGTGATGGGGGGCAAAATTCACCCCTCCACTTT

j_call: TRBJ1-1
v_call: TRBV28
d_call: NA
cdr3_length: 15
clone_size: NA
cdr3_aa: CASSVLRGKNTEAFF
cdr3_nt: TGTGCCAGCAGTGTACTACGGGGGAAGAACACTGAAGCTTTCTTT

j_call: TRBJ1-3
v_call: TRBV18
d_call: NA
cdr3_length: 13
clone_size: NA
cdr3_aa: CASSPMGEHTIYF
cdr3_nt: TGTGCCAGCTCACCGATGGGGGAGCACACCATATATTTT

j_call: TRBJ2-2
v_call: TRBV7-9
d_call: NA
cdr3_length: 16
clone_size: once
cdr3_aa: CASSLGHASPTGELFF
cdr3_nt: TGTGCCAGCAGCTTGGGACACGCGAGTCCCACCGGGGAGCTGTTTTTT

j_call: TRBJ1-4
v_call: TRBV2
d_call: NA
cdr3_length: 13
clone_size: NA
cdr3_aa: CASSQGEGEKLFF
cdr3_nt: TGTGCCAGCAGCCAGGGTGAAGGTGAAAAACTGTTTTTT

j_call: TRBJ1-5
v_call: TRBV2
d_call: TRBD1
cdr3_length: 14
clone_size: NA
cdr3_aa: CASSNRDSYQPQHF
cdr3_nt: TGTGCCAGCAGTAACCGGGACAGCTATCAGCCCCAGCATTTT

j_call: TRBJ2-3
v_call: TRBV19
d_call: TRBD2
cdr3_length: 13
clone_size: NA
cdr3_aa: CASSGGVTDTQYF
cdr3_nt: TGTGCCAGTAGCGGGGGGGTAACAGATACGCAGTATTTT

j_call: TRBJ2-7
v_call: TRBV5-8
d_call: NA
cdr3_length: 11
clone_size: NA
cdr3_aa: CASSLTHEQYF
cdr3_nt: TGTGCCAGCAGCTTAACCCACGAGCAGTACTTC

j_call: TRBJ1-2
v_call: TRBV6-5
d_call: NA
cdr3_length: 16
clone_size: NA
cdr3_aa: CASSYSGHSSNYGYTF
cdr3_nt: TGTGCCAGCAGTTACTCGGGTCATTCTTCTAACTATGGCTACACCTTC

j_call: TRBJ2-1
v_call: TRBV7-7
d_call: TRBD1
cdr3_length: 15
clone_size: NA
cdr3_aa: CASSPGQPAHNEQFF
cdr3_nt: TGTGCTAGCAGCCCGGGACAGCCAGCCCACAATGAGCAGTTCTTC

j_call: TRBJ2-7
v_call: TRBV4-3
d_call: TRBD2
cdr3_length: 16
clone_size: NA
cdr3_aa: CASSQDRPGGGYEQYF
cdr3_nt: TGCGCCAGCAGCCAAGATCGACCGGGGGGAGGGTACGAGCAGTACTTC

j_call: TRBJ2-4
v_call: TRBV19
d_call: NA
cdr3_length: 13
clone_size: NA
cdr3_aa: CASSAGAKNIQYF
cdr3_nt: TGTGCCAGTAGTGCTGGTGCCAAAAACATTCAGTACTTC

j_call: TRBJ2-3
v_call: TRBV6-6
d_call: NA
cdr3_length: 14
clone_size: NA
cdr3_aa: CASKGGTSTDTQYF
cdr3_nt: TGTGCCAGCAAAGGCGGGACAAGCACAGATACGCAGTATTTT

j_call: TRBJ1-1
v_call: TRBV30
d_call: NA
cdr3_length: 15
clone_size: NA
cdr3_aa: CAWSVEGTVNTEAFF
cdr3_nt: TGTGCCTGGAGTGTGGAGGGGACGGTGAACACTGAAGCTTTCTTT

j_call: TRBJ2-5
v_call: TRBV5-1
d_call: NA
cdr3_length: 14
clone_size: large
cdr3_aa: CASSLSQGGETQYF
cdr3_nt: TGCGCCAGCAGCTTGTCACAGGGAGGGGAGACCCAGTACTTC

j_call: TRBJ2-3
v_call: TRBV6-1
d_call: NA
cdr3_length: 15
clone_size: NA
cdr3_aa: CASSPTAGAGDTQYF
cdr3_nt: TGTGCCAGCAGCCCTACTGCGGGGGCAGGGGATACGCAGTATTTT

j_call: TRBJ2-5
v_call: TRBV20-1
d_call: NA
cdr3_length: 11
clone_size: NA
cdr3_aa: CSVSLEETQYF
cdr3_nt: TGCAGTGTCTCCCTAGAGGAGACCCAGTACTTC

j_call: TRBJ1-6
v_call: TRBV6-5
d_call: NA
cdr3_length: 12
clone_size: few
cdr3_aa: CASSYPSSPLHF
cdr3_nt: TGTGCCAGCAGTTACCCCAGTTCACCCCTCCACTTT

j_call: TRBJ2-1
v_call: TRBV6-5
d_call: NA
cdr3_length: 14
clone_size: NA
cdr3_aa: CASSKQVSYNEQFF
cdr3_nt: TGTGCCAGCAGTAAACAGGTCTCCTACAATGAGCAGTTCTTC

j_call: TRBJ2-3
v_call: TRBV4-1
d_call: NA
cdr3_length: 15
clone_size: NA
cdr3_aa: CASSQEAARADTQYF
cdr3_nt: TGCGCCAGCAGCCAAGAAGCGGCCAGGGCAGATACGCAGTATTTT

j_call: TRBJ1-2
v_call: TRBV19
d_call: NA
cdr3_length: 14
clone_size: NA
cdr3_aa: CASSIKQGGYGYTF
cdr3_nt: TGTGCCAGTAGTATCAAACAAGGCGGATATGGCTACACCTTC

j_call: TRBJ2-3
v_call: TRBV19
d_call: TRBD2
cdr3_length: 17
clone_size: NA
cdr3_aa: CASSIKGLAGSTDTQYF
cdr3_nt: TGTGCCAGTAGTATTAAGGGACTAGCGGGAAGCACAGATACGCAGTATTTT

j_call: TRBJ1-2
v_call: TRBV5-4
d_call: TRBD1
cdr3_length: 17
clone_size: NA
cdr3_aa: CASSLLGQGYSNYGYTF
cdr3_nt: TGTGCCAGCAGCTTGTTAGGACAGGGATACTCTAACTATGGCTACACCTTC

j_call: TRBJ2-2
v_call: TRBV6-4
d_call: TRBD1
cdr3_length: 16
clone_size: NA
cdr3_aa: CASSDAGQGGTGELFF
cdr3_nt: TGTGCCAGCAGTGACGCGGGACAGGGCGGCACCGGGGAGCTGTTTTTT

j_call: TRBJ2-1
v_call: TRBV6-1
d_call: NA
cdr3_length: 11
clone_size: NA
cdr3_aa: CASNSLGATFF
cdr3_nt: TGTGCCAGCAATTCACTAGGGGCTACGTTCTTC

j_call: TRBJ1-5
v_call: TRBV28
d_call: NA
cdr3_length: 17
clone_size: NA
cdr3_aa: CASRPPGPVGSNQPQHF
cdr3_nt: TGTGCCAGCAGGCCACCGGGGCCAGTGGGGAGCAATCAGCCCCAGCATTTT

j_call: TRBJ2-5
v_call: TRBV7-9
d_call: NA
cdr3_length: 12
clone_size: NA
cdr3_aa: CASERGSGTQYF
cdr3_nt: TGTGCCAGCGAGAGGGGGTCAGGGACCCAGTACTTC

j_call: TRBJ2-4
v_call: TRBV29-1
d_call: TRBD2
cdr3_length: 18
clone_size: once
cdr3_aa: CSVTLAGRAMLGRNIQYF
cdr3_nt: TGCAGCGTGACACTGGCAGGGAGGGCCATGTTAGGGAGAAACATTCAGTACTTC

j_call: TRBJ1-1
v_call: TRBV11-2
d_call: NA
cdr3_length: 13
clone_size: NA
cdr3_aa: CASSFGRDTEAFF
cdr3_nt: TGTGCCAGCAGCTTCGGCAGGGACACTGAAGCTTTCTTT

j_call: TRBJ1-6
v_call: TRBV7-6
d_call: NA
cdr3_length: 14
clone_size: NA
cdr3_aa: CASGKGGNNSPLHF
cdr3_nt: TGTGCCAGCGGCAAGGGGGGGAATAATTCACCCCTCCACTTT

j_call: TRBJ2-5
v_call: TRBV30
d_call: TRBD1
cdr3_length: 14
clone_size: NA
cdr3_aa: CAWSVLQGQETQYF
cdr3_nt: TGTGCCTGGAGTGTTTTACAGGGGCAAGAGACCCAGTACTTC

j_call: TRBJ1-5
v_call: TRBV28
d_call: NA
cdr3_length: 12
clone_size: NA
cdr3_aa: CALQGSNQPQHF
cdr3_nt: TGTGCCCTCCAGGGGAGCAATCAGCCCCAGCATTTT

j_call: TRBJ2-3
v_call: TRBV6-1
d_call: NA
cdr3_length: 14
clone_size: NA
cdr3_aa: CASRGAGITDTQYF
cdr3_nt: TGTGCCAGCAGGGGGGCGGGGATCACAGATACGCAGTATTTT

j_call: TRBJ2-2
v_call: TRBV30
d_call: NA
cdr3_length: 15
clone_size: NA
cdr3_aa: CASPTPTANTGELFF
cdr3_nt: TGTGCCTCACCCACCCCTACAGCGAACACCGGGGAGCTGTTTTTT

j_call: TRBJ1-1
v_call: TRBV5-6
d_call: NA
cdr3_length: 11
clone_size: NA
cdr3_aa: CASSLDTEAFF
cdr3_nt: TGTGCCAGCAGCTTGGACACTGAAGCTTTCTTT